The sequence of this TCR beta chain was determined in a study of cytomegalovirus exposure and HLA in healthy donors (TCRdb year 2017). Describing the broader study: In an earlier analysis of fewer than 750 of the donors, 250 to 350 Gb of sequence data and 117 million unique TCR beta sequences from about 179 million T cells were reported. Around 330 gigabases of sequencing data and around 85 million unique TCR sequences made up an early release that covered several hundred HLA-typed donors. Among the roughly 380 genotyped donors, approximately 77% belonged to the genetic ancestry cluster associated with self-reported Caucasian donors. The study aimed to test whether cataloging public T cell receptors could reveal signatures of past pathogen exposure. The study profiled the T cell repertoires of more than 500 subjects by immunosequencing and related them to cytomegalovirus serostatus. Along with the approximately 600-subject first cohort, a separate validation cohort of over a hundred different subjects was used. To predict cytomegalovirus infection status, the study combined high-throughput TCR immunosequencing, statistical association of individual TCRs with disease status, and machine learning. In a later analysis, previously published TCR beta repertoires from some 640 donors were re-analyzed and high-resolution HLA genotyping was added so that TCR occurrence patterns could be studied. The later analysis used no new phenotypic data to find candidate immune exposures, relying instead on TCR beta sequences and their occurrence across donors. An earlier analysis of around 580 of the donors used high-throughput TCR beta sequencing to judge whether each TCR beta V gene segment behaved as functional or pseudogenic. Alongside the repertoire data, information on donor age, sex, ethnicity and CMV serostatus was compiled. A later genetic analysis took genome-wide SNP genotypes for about 65% of the roughly 670 donors and used that subset as a discovery cohort. Every discovery cohort repertoire had been produced on one sequencing platform. HLA typing included class I and class II loci at four-digit resolution. The number of donors typed differed by locus, with roughly 629-640 for A, B, C, DRB1 and DQB1, more than 500 for DQA1, over 600 for DPA1, and around 450 for DPB1. A few DR-DQ haplotypes were handled as single units for association and clustering because linkage in the cohort was strong. On average, around 200,000 unique TCR beta nucleotide sequences were sequenced per donor among 398 genotyped donors of the cohort, with roughly 18% of those sequences being non-productive. On the study overall, not on this receptor specifically: According to a later analysis, parvovirus B19, influenza, CMV and Epstein-Barr virus appeared linked to several top co-occurrence clusters. In a later analysis, most CMV-associated TCR beta chains were found to appear HLA-restricted, with HLA associations seemingly driven largely by CMV exposure. Broadly in line with IMGT annotations, most TCR beta V segments showed up in productive rearrangements about 90% or about 30% of the time in an earlier analysis of 587 of the donors. In vitro tests confirmed that a few of the cytomegalovirus-associated TCR beta chains recognize cytomegalovirus antigens. The only immune exposure information available for the cohort was CMV serostatus. It was suggested by the authors that the approach could potentially be generalized to other disease states and immunological phenotypes. The 87-base-pair reads could not distinguish some IMGT-functional V segments, including TRBV6-2 and TRBV6-3, so those segments were excluded. A further reported finding was that TCR beta sequences accurately predicted the HLA-A and HLA-B alleles for most subjects in the first cohort. HLA typing was unavailable for some donors at each locus, so association tests used only the typed subset. Only TCR beta chains were sequenced in this cohort, and the absence of alpha or paired-chain data limited detectable features. According to a later analysis, TCR association rates differed among HLA loci, with DRB1 alleles showing the most associated TCRs and HLA-C alleles showing the fewest. In a later genetic analysis, a missense DCLRE1C variant was associated with V-gene and J-gene trimming of TCR beta chains, and the association was replicated in an independent cohort. In a later analysis, HLA-associated TCR beta chains were found to be more clonally expanded and to have lower generation probabilities than equally common non-associated chains. Most TCR sequences were seen in very few donors, while some public TCRs were found in many individuals. Approximately 16 rarely observed V segments, including chromosome 9 orphons, were excluded from the earlier analysis of just under 600 of the donors because counts were too low. A cluster of highly shared sequence variants was judged likely to represent a technical artifact of the sequencing pipeline. According to a later genetic analysis, donors in an Asian-associated ancestry cluster had fewer N-insertions in productive TCRs than the roughly 670-donor mean. Correlated functional status among segregating V segments might be attributable to linkage disequilibrium, but an unknown experimental factor could not be ruled out. A total of 150 or so TCR beta chains were listed by the study as associated with cytomegalovirus. The classifier was reported to diagnose cytomegalovirus status with high specificity and sensitivity in both the original cohort and the validation cohort. The presence/absence analyses assumed that sequencing depth was roughly uniform across donors, and that assumption may not be true. In a later analysis, about 16,000 TCR beta sequences were associated with specific HLA alleles at a false discovery rate of 0.05. When HLA alleles, especially DR and DQ, strongly co-occurred, attributing TCR associations to individual alleles was difficult.

Counted from cysteine to phenylalanine, this CDR3 has 14 amino acids. This entry keeps only the CDR3 DNA: 42 bases, framed from base 1. V is trimmed back by 3 bases and J by 6 bases, and the junction contains 7 bases that no gene match accounts for. CDR1 SNHLY and CDR2 FYNNEI are derived from the germline V gene. The cohort comprised hundreds of healthy bone marrow donors. At the time of sampling, every cohort member was nominally healthy, though immune exposures that went unrecorded were likely present. The donor was CMV seronegative and was included in the group of several hundred seronegative cohort members. A peripheral blood sample was provided by each donor, and peripheral blood mononuclear cells were used for TCR beta sequencing. Genomic DNA extraction from the blood cell samples was performed with the Qiagen DNeasy Blood Extraction Kit. This clone was picked up a small number of times. The target of this receptor is not known. No base quality information exists; no much larger clone differs at one position.

Libraries were built with the immunoSEQ multiplex PCR assay. The multiplex PCR relied on a mix of 60 forward primers for TCR Vbeta segments and 13 reverse primers for TCR Jbeta segments. Amplification of the CDR3 region of rearranged TCR beta genes was performed with a multiplex PCR assay on genomic DNA. The amplified TCR beta libraries were sequenced on the Illumina HiSeq System as 87-base-pair reads. Per the authors' processing: Across the 666 repertoires, a later analysis counted approximately 83 million unique TCR beta chains, about 10 million of which were shared by at least two donors. Raw reads were error-corrected and collapsed into unique sequences with a nearest-neighbor algorithm that merged closely related sequences to remove PCR and sequencing errors. CDR3 sequences were aligned to IMGT reference sequences to assign V, D and J gene segments. For a sequence to be retained, at least a six-nucleotide match to both a V gene segment and a J gene segment was required. A rearrangement was called productive if the CDR3 had no stop codons and remained in frame with V and J, and every other rearrangement was called non-productive. Following IMGT convention, CDR3 was defined as the stretch from the second conserved V-encoded cysteine to the conserved J-encoded phenylalanine. The earlier analysis of 500 to 650 of the donors excluded any sequence lacking an unambiguous match to a single V gene segment. In an earlier analysis of 450 to 750 of the donors, a V segment was called functional when productive rearrangements were above 56.7%, and segregating when the standard deviation between donors exceeded 5%. To diagnose cytomegalovirus status from the catalog of TCR beta chain sequences, a statistical classification framework was built. In a later analysis, V and J genes were assigned by comparing TCR nucleotide sequences against IMGT/GENE-DB human TR gene sequences. The TCRdist pipeline was used in a later analysis to assign CDR3 sequences and most-parsimonious VDJ recombination scenarios. In a later analysis, each TCR beta chain was defined by its CDR3 amino acid sequence together with its V-gene family, and reads without a unique V-gene family were excluded. In a later analysis, around 600 highly shared, low-generation-probability nucleotide sequences were removed to address suspected cross-contamination and a sequencing artifact. A later analysis calculated a clonal expansion index for each public chain from normalized within-repertoire ranks of inferred template counts. Generation probabilities in a later analysis came from a VDJ recombination model fitted to out-of-frame rearrangements, and those results were checked against IGoR. A later analysis scored TCR-TCR, TCR-HLA and TCR-CMV co-occurrence with hypergeometric tests, applying a repertoire-size bias correction to TCR pairs. False discovery rates were estimated in a later analysis by permuting HLA or CMV assignments 20 times. A later analysis grouped co-occurring TCRs with DBSCAN, adding TCRdist sequence similarity when clustering within HLA-allele-positive subsets. Co-occurrence clustering excluded repertoires with fewer than 30,000 or more than 120,000 public chains, plus five with anomalous nucleotide sharing. TCRdb provides this immuneACCESS table in a form limited to in-frame rearrangements. Some clones are lacking; in checked studies, under half of them reflect an unresolved V gene, and why the rest are absent is not known. V, J and clone size are those of that table, while D and trimming were read from the DNA. The sample records some 130,000 clones, more than 7.5% of which are singletons. 1.8% of the sample is held by the ten biggest clonotypes.

This clonotype was sampled from a man between 45 and 60 years old in good health and CMV-seronegative. The sequence links TRBV2 to TRBJ2-7; the junction holds 8 bases that match TRBD2. The specimen was PBMCs. CDR3 protein: CASSEVAGGFEQYF. Read as DNA, the sequence is TGTGCCAGCAGTGAGGTGGCGGGAGGATTCGAGCAGTACTTC.